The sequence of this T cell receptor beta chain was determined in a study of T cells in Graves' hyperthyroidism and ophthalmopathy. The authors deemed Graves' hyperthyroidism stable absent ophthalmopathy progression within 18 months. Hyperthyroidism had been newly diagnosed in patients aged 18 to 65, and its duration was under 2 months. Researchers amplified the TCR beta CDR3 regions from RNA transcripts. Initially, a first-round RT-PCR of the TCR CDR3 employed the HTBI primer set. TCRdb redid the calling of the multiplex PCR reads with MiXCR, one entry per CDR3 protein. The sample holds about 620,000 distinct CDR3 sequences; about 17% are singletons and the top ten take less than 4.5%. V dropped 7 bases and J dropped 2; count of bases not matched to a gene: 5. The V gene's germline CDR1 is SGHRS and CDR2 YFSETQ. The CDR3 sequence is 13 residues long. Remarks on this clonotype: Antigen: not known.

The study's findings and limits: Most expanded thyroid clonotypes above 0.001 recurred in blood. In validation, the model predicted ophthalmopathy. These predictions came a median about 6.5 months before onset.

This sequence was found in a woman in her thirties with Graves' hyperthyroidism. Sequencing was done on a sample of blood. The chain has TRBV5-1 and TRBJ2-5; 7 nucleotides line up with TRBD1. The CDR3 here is CASANRGQETQYF. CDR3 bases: TGCGCCAGCGCCAACAGGGGTCAAGAGACCCAGTACTTC.